These 10 T cell receptor beta chains originate from one sample sequenced in a study of neoadjuvant anti-PD-1 for oral cavity cancer. The time point denotes: after neoadjuvant nivolumab, at surgical resection. Sequenced by immunoSEQ multiplex PCR; TCRdb stores in-frame clones only, minus some. This sample has about 14,000 clones, with more than 75% found just once. The material was PBMCs, obtained after nivolumab (anti-PD-1) treatment. Receptor source: a person between 40 and 85 years old with oral cavity squamous cell carcinoma.

The chain recombines TRBV11-2 with TRBJ2-1; D remains ambiguous. CDR3 size: 18 residues. Germline CDR1 and CDR2: SGHAT and FQNNGV. Trimming cost V 1 base and J 0 bases, with 16 bases left between them. CDR3 amino acids: CASSLAGSRGASYNEQFF. The CDR3 coding sequence is TGTGCCAGCAGCTTAGCGGGCTCGAGAGGAGCCTCCTACAATGAGCAGTTCTTC.

Worth noting for this clone: This same CDR3 is encoded by further DNA sequences in the sample. The V call is TRBV10-1, the J call TRBJ2-7, with TRBD1 identical over 7 bases. The CDR3 is 16 residues long. Germline CDR1 is WNHNN and CDR2 is SYGVQD (reference sequence). V was pared by 0 bases and J by 2 bases, with 7 bases of the junction left unmatched. CDR3 sequence reads: CASSESRGQNPYEQYF. Written as DNA, the CDR3 is TGCGCCAGCAGTGAGTCTAGGGGGCAAAATCCCTACGAGCAGTACTTC.

This sequence joins TRBV19 and TRBJ1-5; 9 nucleotides agree with TRBD1. The CDR3 totals 15 residues. Germline loops: CDR1 LNHDA, CDR2 SQIVND (reference sequence). With V trimmed by 5 bases and J by 6 bases, 8 bases remained unmatched. For the CDR3, the DNA is TGTGCCAGTAGTCAGGACAGGGGTTTTAGTCAGCCCCAGCATTTT. Protein: CASSQDRGFSQPQHF.

The chain carries TRBV5-1 and TRBJ1-1, with unresolved D. V was clipped by 5 bases and J by 2 bases, with 7 bases between them. The CDR3 has 12 residues. Per germline, CDR1 SGHRS and CDR2 YFSETQ. This CDR3 reads CASSHSNTEAFF. The CDR3 DNA follows: TGCGCCAGCAGTCACTCCAACACTGAAGCTTTCTTT.

J is TRBJ2-7 and V is TRBV5-4, with unresolved D. The CDR3 is 14 residues long. The V end was cut by 2 bases, the J end by 2 bases, with 11 bases between. CDR1 is SGHNT and CDR2 is YYREEE in the germline V gene (reference sequence). The CDR3: CASSFSPEAYEQYF. The CDR3 DNA follows: TGTGCCAGCAGCTTCTCGCCGGAAGCCTACGAGCAGTACTTC.

The J gene is TRBJ2-5, the V gene TRBV9; 7 bases align to TRBD2. CDR1 is SGDLS and CDR2 is YYNGEE in the germline V gene. The ends lost 2 bases at V and 4 bases at J; junction bases unmatched: 5. The CDR3 has 14 residues. CDR3 protein: CASSVALAPETQYF. The CDR3, as DNA: TGTGCCAGCAGCGTCGCACTAGCGCCAGAGACCCAGTACTTC. Variable domain in full (rest from reference TRBV9 and TRBJ2-5): DSGVTQTPKHLITATGQRVTLRCSPRSGDLSVYWYQQSLDQGLQFLIQYYNGEERAKGNILERFSAQQFPDLHSELNLSSLELGDSALYFCASSVALAPETQYFGPGTRLLVL.

The gene calls are TRBV7-9 and TRBJ2-7, with 7 bases fitting TRBD2. V shed 2 bases and J 6 bases; nucleotides not matched to a gene: 7. The CDR3 length is 14 residues. Germline V gives CDR1 SEHNR, CDR2 FQNEAQ (reference sequence). The CDR3: CASSLPGRIREQYF. CDR3 nucleotides: TGTGCCAGCAGCTTACCCGGGAGGATCCGCGAGCAGTACTTC.

This clone was detected only once. The chain recombines TRBV19 with TRBJ1-1, with TRBD1 identical over 9 bases. The germline gives CDR1 LNHDA, CDR2 SQIVND (reference sequence). V gave up 3 bases and J gave up 4 bases; unmatched junction bases: 12. CDR3 length: 17 amino acids. CDR3 region: CASSIRDRVFRITEAFF. The CDR3 bases are TGTGCCAGTAGTATCCGGGACAGGGTTTTTAGGATCACTGAAGCTTTCTTT.

The chain couples TRBV29-1 to TRBJ1-1; D remains ambiguous. Germline CDR1 reads SQVTM; CDR2 reads ANQGSEA. V lost 6 bases and J lost 4, with 24 bases in between. CDR3 length: 16 amino acids. The CDR3 protein is CSVLFVSRRSGTEAFF. CDR3 DNA: TGCAGCGTACTGTTTGTGTCACGCCGCTCGGGCACTGAAGCTTTCTTT.

The rearrangement joins TRBV5-4 to TRBJ1-1, with 12 bases aligning to TRBD1. CDR1 is SGHNT, CDR2 YYREEE, per germline (reference sequence). V lost 4 bases to trimming and J lost 4 bases; unmatched junction nucleotides: 5. There are 15 residues in the CDR3. CDR3 nucleotide sequence: TGTGCCAGCAGCGGGGACAGGGGGCTCGGCACTGAAGCTTTCTTT. It translates to CASSGDRGLGTEAFF.